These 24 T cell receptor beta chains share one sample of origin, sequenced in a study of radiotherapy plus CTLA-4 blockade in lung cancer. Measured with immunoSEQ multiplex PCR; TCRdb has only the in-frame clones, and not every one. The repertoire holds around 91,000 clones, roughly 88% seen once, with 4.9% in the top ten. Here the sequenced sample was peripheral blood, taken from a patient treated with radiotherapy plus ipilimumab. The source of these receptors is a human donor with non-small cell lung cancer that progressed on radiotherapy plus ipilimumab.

The CDR3 nucleotides are TGTGCCAGCAGCTTAAGTCGCGTTCAAGAGACCCAGTACTTC. It is translated as CASSLSRVQETQYF. The J gene is TRBJ2-5, the V gene TRBV7-2; D is ambiguous. The CDR3 sequence is 14 residues long. The V and J ends lost 2 bases and 2 bases respectively, with 9 bases between them. CDR1 and CDR2 from the germline V gene are SGHTA and FQGNSA.

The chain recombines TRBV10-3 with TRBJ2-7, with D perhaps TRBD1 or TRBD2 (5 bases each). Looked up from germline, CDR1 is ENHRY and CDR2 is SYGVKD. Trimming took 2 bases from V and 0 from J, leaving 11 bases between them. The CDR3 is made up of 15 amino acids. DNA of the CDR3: TGTGCCATCAGTGAGAGGGACCTATTCTCCTACGAGCAGTACTTC. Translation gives CAISERDLFSYEQYF.

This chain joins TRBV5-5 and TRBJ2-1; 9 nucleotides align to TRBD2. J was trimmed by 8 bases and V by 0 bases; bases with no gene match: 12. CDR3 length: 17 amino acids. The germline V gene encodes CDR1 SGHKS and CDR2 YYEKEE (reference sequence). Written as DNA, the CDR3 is TGTGCCAGCAGCTTGGGTCGAGGGCTAGCGGGAACTTATGAGCAGTTCTTC. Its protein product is CASSLGRGLAGTYEQFF.

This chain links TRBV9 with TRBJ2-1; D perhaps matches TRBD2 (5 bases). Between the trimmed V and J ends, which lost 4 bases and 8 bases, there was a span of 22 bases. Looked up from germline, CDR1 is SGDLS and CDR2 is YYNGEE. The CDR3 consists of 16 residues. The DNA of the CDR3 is TGTGCCAGCAGCCCCCGGACTCTCTCCGTTCTCGATGAGCAGTTCTTC. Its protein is CASSPRTLSVLDEQFF. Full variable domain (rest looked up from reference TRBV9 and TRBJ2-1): DSGVTQTPKHLITATGQRVTLRCSPRSGDLSVYWYQQSLDQGLQFLIQYYNGEERAKGNILERFSAQQFPDLHSELNLSSLELGDSALYFCASSPRTLSVLDEQFFGPGTRLTVL.

The CDR3 protein is CASSLLVAGGEQFF. DNA of the CDR3: TGTGCCAGCAGTTTGTTGGTAGCGGGAGGGGAGCAGTTCTTC. The chain is built from TRBV27 and TRBJ2-1; 11 bases line up with TRBD2. V gave up 3 bases and J gave up 10 bases; unmatched junction bases: 5. Germline V gene data show CDR1 as MNHEY and CDR2 as SMNVEV (reference sequence). The CDR3 spans 14 residues.

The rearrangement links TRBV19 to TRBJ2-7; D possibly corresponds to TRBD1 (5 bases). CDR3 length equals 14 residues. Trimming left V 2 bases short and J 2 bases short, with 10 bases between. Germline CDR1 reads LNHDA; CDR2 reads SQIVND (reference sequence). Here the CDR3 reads CASSIQGLAYEQYF. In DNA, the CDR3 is TGTGCCAGTAGTATACAGGGCCTCGCCTACGAGCAGTACTTC.

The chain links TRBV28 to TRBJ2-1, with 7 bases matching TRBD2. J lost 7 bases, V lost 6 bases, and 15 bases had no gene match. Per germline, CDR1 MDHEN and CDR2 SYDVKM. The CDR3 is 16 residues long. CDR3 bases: TGTGCCAGCAGCACCCCCAGATCGGCGGGAGAGAATGAGCAGTTCTTC. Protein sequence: CASSTPRSAGENEQFF. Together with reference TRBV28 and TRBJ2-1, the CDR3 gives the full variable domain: DVKVTQSSRYLVKRTGEKVFLECVQDMDHENMFWYRQDPGLGLRLIYFSYDVKMKEKGDIPEGYSVSREKKERFSLILESASTNQTSMYLCASSTPRSAGENEQFFGPGTRLTVL.

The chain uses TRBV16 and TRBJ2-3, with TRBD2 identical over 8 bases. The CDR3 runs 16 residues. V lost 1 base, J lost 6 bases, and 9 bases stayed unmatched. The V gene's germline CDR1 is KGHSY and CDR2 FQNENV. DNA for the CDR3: TGTGCCAGCAGCCAATTGGGACTAGGACGGTTGGATACGCAGTATTTT. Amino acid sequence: CASSQLGLGRLDTQYF.

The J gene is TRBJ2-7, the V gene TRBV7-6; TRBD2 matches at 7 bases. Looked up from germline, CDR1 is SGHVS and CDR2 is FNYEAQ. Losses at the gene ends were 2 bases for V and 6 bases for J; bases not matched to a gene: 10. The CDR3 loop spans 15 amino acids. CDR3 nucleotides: TGTGCCAGCAGCTTACGGGCTAGCGGACCAAGCGAGCAGTACTTC. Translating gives CASSLRASGPSEQYF.

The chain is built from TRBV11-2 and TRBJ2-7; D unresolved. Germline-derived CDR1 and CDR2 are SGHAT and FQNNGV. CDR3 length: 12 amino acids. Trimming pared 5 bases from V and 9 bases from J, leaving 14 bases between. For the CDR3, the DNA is TGTGCCAGCAGCCCACAGTTTCAGGCGCAGTACTTC. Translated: CASSPQFQAQYF. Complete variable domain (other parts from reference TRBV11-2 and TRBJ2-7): EAGVAQSPRYKIIEKRQSVAFWCNPISGHATLYWYQQILGQGPKLLIQFQNNGVVDDSQLPKDRFSAERLKGVDSTLKIQPAKLEDSAVYLCASSPQFQAQYFGPGTRLTVT.

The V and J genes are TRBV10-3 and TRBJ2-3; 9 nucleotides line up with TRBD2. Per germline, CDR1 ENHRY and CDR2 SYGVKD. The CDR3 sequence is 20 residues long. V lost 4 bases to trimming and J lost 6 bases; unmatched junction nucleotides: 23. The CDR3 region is CAISGAGSTEREALVDTQYF. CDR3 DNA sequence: TGTGCCATCAGTGGAGCCGGTAGCACGGAGCGGGAGGCCCTCGTGGATACGCAGTATTTT.

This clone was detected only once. CDR3 protein: CASSPTERGEQYF. CDR3 coding DNA: TGTGCCAGCAGTCCAACTGAGAGGGGCGAGCAGTACTTC. V and J are TRBV2 and TRBJ2-7; D could derive from TRBD1 or TRBD2 (5 bases each). Germline CDR1 is SNHLY and CDR2 is FYNNEI. This CDR3 region has 13 residues. Trimming took 5 bases from V and 6 from J, leaving 14 bases between them.

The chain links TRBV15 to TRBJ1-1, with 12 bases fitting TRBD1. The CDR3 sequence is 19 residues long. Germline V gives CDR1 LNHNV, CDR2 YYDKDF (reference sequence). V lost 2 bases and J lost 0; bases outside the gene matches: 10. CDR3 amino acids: CATSRPPGQGAVVNTEAFF. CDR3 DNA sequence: TGTGCCACCAGCAGACCCCCGGGACAGGGGGCGGTGGTGAACACTGAAGCTTTCTTT.

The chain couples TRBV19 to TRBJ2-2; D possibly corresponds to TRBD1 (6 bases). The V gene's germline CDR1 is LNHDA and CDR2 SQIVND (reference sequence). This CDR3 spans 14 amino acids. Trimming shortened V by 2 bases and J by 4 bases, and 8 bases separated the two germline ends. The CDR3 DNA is TGTGCCAGTAGTATACAGGGGAGCACCGGGGAGCTGTTTTTT. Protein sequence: CASSIQGSTGELFF.

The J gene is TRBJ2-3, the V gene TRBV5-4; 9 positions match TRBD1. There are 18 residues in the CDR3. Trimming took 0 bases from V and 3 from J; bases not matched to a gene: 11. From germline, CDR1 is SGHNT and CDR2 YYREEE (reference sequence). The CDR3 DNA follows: TGTGCCAGCAGCTTGGTCGGACGGGACAGGGTGCAGACAGATACGCAGTATTTT. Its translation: CASSLVGRDRVQTDTQYF.

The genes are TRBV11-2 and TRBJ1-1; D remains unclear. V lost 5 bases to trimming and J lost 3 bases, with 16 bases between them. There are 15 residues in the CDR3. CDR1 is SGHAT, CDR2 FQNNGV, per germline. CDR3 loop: CASSLLGSAHTEAFF. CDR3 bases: TGTGCCAGCAGCCTACTAGGATCGGCTCACACTGAAGCTTTCTTT.

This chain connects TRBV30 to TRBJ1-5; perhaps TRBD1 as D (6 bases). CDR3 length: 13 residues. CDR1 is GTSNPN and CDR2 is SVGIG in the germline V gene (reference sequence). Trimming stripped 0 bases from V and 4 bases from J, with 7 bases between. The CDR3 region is CAWSVGGNQPQHF. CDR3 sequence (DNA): TGTGCCTGGAGTGTAGGGGGAAATCAGCCCCAGCATTTT. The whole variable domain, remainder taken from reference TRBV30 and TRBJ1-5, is SQTIHQWPATLVQPVGSPLSLECTVEGTSNPNLYWYRQAAGRGLQLLFYSVGIGQISSEVPQNLSASRPQDRQFILSSKKLLLSDSGFYLCAWSVGGNQPQHFGDGTRLSIL.

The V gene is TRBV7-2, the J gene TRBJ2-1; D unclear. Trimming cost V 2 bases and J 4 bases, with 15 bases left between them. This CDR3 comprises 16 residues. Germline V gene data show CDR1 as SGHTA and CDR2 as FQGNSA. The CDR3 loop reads CASSLKVGLLYNEQFF. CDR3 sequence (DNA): TGTGCCAGCAGCTTAAAGGTGGGTCTGTTGTACAATGAGCAGTTCTTC.

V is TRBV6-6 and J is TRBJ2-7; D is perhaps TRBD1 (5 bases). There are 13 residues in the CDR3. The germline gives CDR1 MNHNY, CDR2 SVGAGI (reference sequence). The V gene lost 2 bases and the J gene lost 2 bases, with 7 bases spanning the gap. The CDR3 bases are TGTGCCAGCAGTTACAGGGGCGCCTACGAGCAGTACTTC. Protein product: CASSYRGAYEQYF.

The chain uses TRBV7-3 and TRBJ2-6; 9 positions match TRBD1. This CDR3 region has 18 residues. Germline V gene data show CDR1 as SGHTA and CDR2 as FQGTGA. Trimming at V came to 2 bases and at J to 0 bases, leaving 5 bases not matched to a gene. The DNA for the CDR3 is TGTGCCAGCAGCTTATCGGGACAGGGAAGCTCTGGGGCCAACGTCCTGACTTTC. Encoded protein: CASSLSGQGSSGANVLTF.

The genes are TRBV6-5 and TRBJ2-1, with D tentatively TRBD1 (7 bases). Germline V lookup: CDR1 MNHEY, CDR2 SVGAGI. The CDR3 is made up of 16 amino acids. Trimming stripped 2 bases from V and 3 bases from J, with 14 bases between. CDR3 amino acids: CASSYGQGGIYNEQFF. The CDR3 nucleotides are TGTGCCAGCAGTTACGGGCAGGGGGGAATCTACAATGAGCAGTTCTTC.

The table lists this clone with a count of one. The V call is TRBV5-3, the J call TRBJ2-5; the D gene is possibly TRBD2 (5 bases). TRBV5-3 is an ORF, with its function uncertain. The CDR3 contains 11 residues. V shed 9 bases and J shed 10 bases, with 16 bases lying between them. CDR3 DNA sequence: TGTGCCACCCAGGAGGAGAGGGACCAGTACTTC. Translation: CATQEERDQYF.

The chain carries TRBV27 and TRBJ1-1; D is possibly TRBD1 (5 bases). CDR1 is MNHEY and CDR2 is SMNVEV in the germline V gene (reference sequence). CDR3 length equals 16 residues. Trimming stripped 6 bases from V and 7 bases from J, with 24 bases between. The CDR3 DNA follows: TGTGCCAGCAGCCTTGTACCGGGACCGGACCCTTTTGAAGCTTTCTTT. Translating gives CASSLVPGPDPFEAFF.

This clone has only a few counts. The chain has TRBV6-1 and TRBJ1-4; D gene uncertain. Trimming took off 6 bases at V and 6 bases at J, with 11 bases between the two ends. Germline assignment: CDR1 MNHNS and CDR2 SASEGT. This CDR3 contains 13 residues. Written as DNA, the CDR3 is TGTGCCAGCAGACTAACAGCGGATGAAAAACTGTTTTTT. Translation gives CASRLTADEKLFF.